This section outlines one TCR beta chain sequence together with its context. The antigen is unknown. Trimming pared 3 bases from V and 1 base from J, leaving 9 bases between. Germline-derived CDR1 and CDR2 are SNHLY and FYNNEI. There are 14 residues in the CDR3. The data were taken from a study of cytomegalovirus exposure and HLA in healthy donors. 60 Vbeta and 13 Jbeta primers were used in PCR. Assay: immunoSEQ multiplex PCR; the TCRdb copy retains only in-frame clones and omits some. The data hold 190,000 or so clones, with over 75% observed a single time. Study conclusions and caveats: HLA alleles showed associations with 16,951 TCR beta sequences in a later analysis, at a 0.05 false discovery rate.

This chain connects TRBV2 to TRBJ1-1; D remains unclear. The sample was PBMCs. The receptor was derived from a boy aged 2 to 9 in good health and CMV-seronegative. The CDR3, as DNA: TGTGCCAGCAGTGATCGACAAGCGAACACTGAAGCTTTCTTT. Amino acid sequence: CASSDRQANTEAFF.